This TCR beta chain was obtained from a study of cytomegalovirus exposure and HLA in healthy donors. Broader study findings: In a later analysis, approximately 15,000 TCR beta sequences were associated with HLA alleles at 0.05 false discovery rate. A later analysis showed TCR association rates differing by HLA locus, peaking at DRB1 and lowest at HLA-C. Cytomegalovirus-associated TCR beta chains were listed, numbering 150 to 200. Equally common other TCR beta chains were less clonally expanded than HLA-associated ones, a later analysis found.

Germline CDR1 SGHVS, CDR2 FNYEAQ. This CDR3 spans 15 amino acids. Trimming removed 6 bases from V and 6 bases from J; junction bases left unmatched: 9. Notes on this clone: What it recognizes is unknown.

The primer mix had 60 Vbeta and 13 Jbeta primers. The protocol was immunoSEQ multiplex PCR, while the TCRdb copy is restricted to in-frame clones and leaves out a portion. The repertoire holds about 110,000 clones, with around 69% as singletons. Sequencing used PBMCs. This rearrangement joins TRBV7-6 to TRBJ1-5, with 9 bases that match TRBD1. This sequence originates from a woman in her 40s in good health and CMV-seropositive. The CDR3 protein is CASSHNRGPSQPQHF. The CDR3 region has the DNA TGTGCCAGCAGTCATAACAGGGGGCCAAGTCAGCCCCAGCATTTT.